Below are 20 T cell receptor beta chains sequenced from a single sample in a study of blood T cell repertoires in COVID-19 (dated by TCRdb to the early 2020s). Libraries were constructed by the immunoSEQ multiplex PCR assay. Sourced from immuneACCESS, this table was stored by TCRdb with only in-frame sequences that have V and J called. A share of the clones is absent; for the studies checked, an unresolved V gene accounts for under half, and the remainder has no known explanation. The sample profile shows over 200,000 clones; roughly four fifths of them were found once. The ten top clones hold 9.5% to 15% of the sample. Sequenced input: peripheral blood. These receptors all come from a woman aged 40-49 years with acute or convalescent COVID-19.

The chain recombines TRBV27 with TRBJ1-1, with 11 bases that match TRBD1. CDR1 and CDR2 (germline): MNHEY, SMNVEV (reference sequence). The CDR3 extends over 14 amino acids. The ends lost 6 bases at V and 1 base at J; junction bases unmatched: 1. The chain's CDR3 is CASSGTGGNTEAFF. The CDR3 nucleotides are TGTGCCAGCAGCGGGACAGGGGGGAACACTGAAGCTTTCTTT.

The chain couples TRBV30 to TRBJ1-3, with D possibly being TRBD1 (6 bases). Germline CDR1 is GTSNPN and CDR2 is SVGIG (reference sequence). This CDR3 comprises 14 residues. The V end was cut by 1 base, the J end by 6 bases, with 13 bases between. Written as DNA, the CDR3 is TGTGCCTGGAGTGCGGACAGATACGAAAACACCATATATTTT. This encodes CAWSADRYENTIYF.

The CDR3 nucleotides are TGTGCCAGCAGCGTACTAGCGGAAGTTTACGAGCAGTACTTC. Its protein is CASSVLAEVYEQYF. The V and J genes are TRBV7-9 and TRBJ2-7, with 8 positions matching TRBD2. The CDR3 sequence is 14 residues long. Trimming at V came to 5 bases and at J to 4 bases, leaving 7 bases not matched to a gene. Germline-derived CDR1 and CDR2 are SEHNR and FQNEAQ (reference sequence).

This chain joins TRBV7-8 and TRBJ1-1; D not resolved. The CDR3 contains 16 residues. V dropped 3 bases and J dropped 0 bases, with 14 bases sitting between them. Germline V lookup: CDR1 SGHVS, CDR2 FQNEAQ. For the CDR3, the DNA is TGTGCCAGCAGCTTCTCCCTAGACGCAGTGAACACTGAAGCTTTCTTT. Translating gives CASSFSLDAVNTEAFF.

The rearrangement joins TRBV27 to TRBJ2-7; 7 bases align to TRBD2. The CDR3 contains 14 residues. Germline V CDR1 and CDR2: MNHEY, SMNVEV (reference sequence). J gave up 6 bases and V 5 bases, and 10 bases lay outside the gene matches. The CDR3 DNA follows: TGTGCCAGCAGTCCAACCCGGGAGGACCCCGAGCAGTACTTC. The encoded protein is CASSPTREDPEQYF.

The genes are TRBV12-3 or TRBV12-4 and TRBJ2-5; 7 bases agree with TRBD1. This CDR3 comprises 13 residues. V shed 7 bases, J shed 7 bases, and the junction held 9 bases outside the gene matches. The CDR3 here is CASTSRDSGTQYF. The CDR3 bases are TGTGCCAGCACCTCCCGGGACAGTGGGACCCAGTACTTC.

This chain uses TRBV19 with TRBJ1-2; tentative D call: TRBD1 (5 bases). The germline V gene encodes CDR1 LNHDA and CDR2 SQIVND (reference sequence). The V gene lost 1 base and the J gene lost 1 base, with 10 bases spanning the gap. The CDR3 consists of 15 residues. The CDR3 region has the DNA TGTGCCAGTAGTATAGGTCTGGACATTAACTATGGCTACACCTTC. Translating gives CASSIGLDINYGYTF.

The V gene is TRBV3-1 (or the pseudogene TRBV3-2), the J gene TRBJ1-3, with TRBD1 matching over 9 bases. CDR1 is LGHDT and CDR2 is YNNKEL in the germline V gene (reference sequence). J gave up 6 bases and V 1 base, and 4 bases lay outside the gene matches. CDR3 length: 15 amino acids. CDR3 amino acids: CASSQAGTGKNTIYF. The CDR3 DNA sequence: TGTGCCAGCAGCCAAGCGGGGACAGGGAAAAACACCATATATTTT.

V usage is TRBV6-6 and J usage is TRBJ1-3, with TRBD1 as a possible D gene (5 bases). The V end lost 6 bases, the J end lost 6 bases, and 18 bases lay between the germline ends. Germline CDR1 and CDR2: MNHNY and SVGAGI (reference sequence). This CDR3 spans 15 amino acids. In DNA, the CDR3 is TGTGCCAGCAGCCCCCTCGGGGGGGAACTAAACACCATATATTTT. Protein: CASSPLGGELNTIYF.

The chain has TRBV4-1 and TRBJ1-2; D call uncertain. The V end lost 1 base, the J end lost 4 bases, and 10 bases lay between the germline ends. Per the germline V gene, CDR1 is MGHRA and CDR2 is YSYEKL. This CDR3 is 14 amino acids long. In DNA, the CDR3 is TGCGCCAGCAGCCAAGGAGTTGCTTTCTATGGCTACACCTTC. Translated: CASSQGVAFYGYTF.

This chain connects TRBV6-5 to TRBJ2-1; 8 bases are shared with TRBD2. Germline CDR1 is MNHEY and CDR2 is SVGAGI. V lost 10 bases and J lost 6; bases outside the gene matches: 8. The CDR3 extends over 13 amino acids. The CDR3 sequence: CATDGGASNEQFF. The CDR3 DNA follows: TGTGCCACGGACGGGGGGGCAAGCAATGAGCAGTTCTTC.

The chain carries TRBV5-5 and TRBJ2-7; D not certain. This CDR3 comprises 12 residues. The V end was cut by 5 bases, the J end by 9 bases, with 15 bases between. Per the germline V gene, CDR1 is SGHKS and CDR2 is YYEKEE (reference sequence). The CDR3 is CASSNPSRGQYF. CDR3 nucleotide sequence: TGTGCCAGCAGTAACCCGTCTCGCGGGCAGTACTTC.

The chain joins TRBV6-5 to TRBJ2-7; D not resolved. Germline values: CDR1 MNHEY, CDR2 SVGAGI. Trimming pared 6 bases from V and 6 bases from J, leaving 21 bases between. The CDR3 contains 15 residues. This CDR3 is CASRLDLEASSEQYF. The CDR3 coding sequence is TGTGCCAGCAGGTTGGATTTGGAAGCGAGCTCCGAGCAGTACTTC.

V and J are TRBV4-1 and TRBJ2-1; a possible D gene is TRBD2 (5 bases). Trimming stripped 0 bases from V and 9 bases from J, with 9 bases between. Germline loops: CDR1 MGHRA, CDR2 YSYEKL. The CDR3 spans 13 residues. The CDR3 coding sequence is TGCGCCAGCAGCCAAGAGGGGAGACTTGAGCAGTTCTTC. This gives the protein CASSQEGRLEQFF.

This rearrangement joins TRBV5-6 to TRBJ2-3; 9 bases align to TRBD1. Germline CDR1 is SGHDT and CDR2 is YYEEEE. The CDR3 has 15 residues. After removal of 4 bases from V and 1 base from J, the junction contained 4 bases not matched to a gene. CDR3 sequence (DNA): TGTGCCAGCAGCATCCGGACAGGGGGCACAGATACGCAGTATTTT. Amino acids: CASSIRTGGTDTQYF.

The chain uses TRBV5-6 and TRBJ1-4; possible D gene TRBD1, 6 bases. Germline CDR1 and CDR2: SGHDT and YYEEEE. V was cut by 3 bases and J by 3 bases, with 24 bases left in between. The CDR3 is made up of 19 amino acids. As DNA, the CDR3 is TGTGCCAGCAGCTACCTACAGGGCCTATCACTCGTCTCTAATGAAAAACTGTTTTTT. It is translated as CASSYLQGLSLVSNEKLFF.

Here the CDR3 DNA reads TGTGCCAGCAGCTTCGGGACTAGCGGGAGGAATTCAGATACGCAGTATTTT. This encodes CASSFGTSGRNSDTQYF. This chain uses TRBV5-4 with TRBJ2-3, with 15 bases that match TRBD2. The CDR3 length is 17 residues. CDR1 is SGHNT, CDR2 YYREEE, per germline (reference sequence). V lost 2 bases and J lost 4; bases outside the gene matches: 5.

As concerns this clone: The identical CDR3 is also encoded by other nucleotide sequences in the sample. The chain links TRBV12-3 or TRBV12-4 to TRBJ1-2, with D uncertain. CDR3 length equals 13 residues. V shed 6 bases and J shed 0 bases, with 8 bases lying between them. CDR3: CASSLSPNYGYTF. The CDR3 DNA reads TGTGCCAGCAGCCTCAGTCCTAACTATGGCTACACCTTC.

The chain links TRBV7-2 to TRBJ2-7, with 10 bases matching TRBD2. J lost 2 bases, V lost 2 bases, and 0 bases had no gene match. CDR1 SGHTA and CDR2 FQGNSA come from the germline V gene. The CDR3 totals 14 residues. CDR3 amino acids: CASSLTSGAYEQYF. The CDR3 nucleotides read TGTGCCAGCAGCTTAACTAGCGGGGCCTACGAGCAGTACTTC.

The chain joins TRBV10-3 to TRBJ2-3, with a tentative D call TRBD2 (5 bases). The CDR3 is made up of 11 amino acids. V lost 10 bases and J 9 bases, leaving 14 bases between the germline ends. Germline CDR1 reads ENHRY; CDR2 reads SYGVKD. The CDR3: CATQEERTQYF. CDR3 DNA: TGTGCCACCCAGGAGGAAAGGACGCAGTATTTT.